This T cell receptor beta chain was sequenced in a study of T-cell memory formation after mild COVID-19. General study results and limits: A balance of CD4 and CD8 characterized clones contracting day 15 to 85, whereas later expanders leaned CD4+.

This clonotype came up once. Its specificity is not known. TCRdb processed the 5' RACE reads anew with MiXCR; each CDR3 protein has one entry. The table records fewer than 350,000 distinct CDR3 sequences, roughly 18% of them present only once. Looked up from germline, CDR1 is SGHRS and CDR2 is YFSETQ. The CDR3 is 17 residues long. V shed 6 bases and J shed 2 bases, with 23 bases lying between them. The TCR comes from a man aged 18 to 30 who had mild COVID-19 (a few samples of this study predate the infection). Cell type and time point are not known. Sequenced: PBMCs or a T cell subset sorted from them (not recorded which). J is TRBJ2-5 and V is TRBV5-1, with D perhaps matching TRBD2 (6 bases). The CDR3 loop reads CASTAYLTGGLQETQYF. The CDR3 DNA reads as TGCGCCAGCACCGCTTACCTCACCGGGGGACTTCAAGAGACCCAGTACTTC.